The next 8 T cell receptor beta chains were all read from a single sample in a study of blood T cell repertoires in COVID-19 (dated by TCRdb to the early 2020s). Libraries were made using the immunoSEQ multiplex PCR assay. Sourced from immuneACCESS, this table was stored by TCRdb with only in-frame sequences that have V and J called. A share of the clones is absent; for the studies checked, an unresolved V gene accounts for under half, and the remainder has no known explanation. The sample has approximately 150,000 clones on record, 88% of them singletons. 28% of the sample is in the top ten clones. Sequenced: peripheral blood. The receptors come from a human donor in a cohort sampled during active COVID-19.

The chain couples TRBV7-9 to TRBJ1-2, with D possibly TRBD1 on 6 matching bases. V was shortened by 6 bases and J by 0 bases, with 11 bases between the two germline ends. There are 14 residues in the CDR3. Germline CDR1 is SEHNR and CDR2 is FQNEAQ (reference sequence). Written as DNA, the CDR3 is TGTGCCAGCAGTTATCAGGGGTCTAACTATGGCTACACCTTC. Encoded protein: CASSYQGSNYGYTF.

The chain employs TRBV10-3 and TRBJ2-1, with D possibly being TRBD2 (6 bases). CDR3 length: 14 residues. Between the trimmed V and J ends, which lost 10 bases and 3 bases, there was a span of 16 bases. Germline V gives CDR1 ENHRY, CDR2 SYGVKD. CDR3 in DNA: TGTGCCACCCGGGACTCGGCGGGCTACAATGAGCAGTTCTTC. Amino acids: CATRDSAGYNEQFF.

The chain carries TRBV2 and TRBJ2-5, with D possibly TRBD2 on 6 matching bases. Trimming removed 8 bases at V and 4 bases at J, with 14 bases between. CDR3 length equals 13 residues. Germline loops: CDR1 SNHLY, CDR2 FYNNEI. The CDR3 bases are TGTGCCAGCCTTAACTGGGGGGTAGAGACCCAGTACTTC. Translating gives CASLNWGVETQYF.

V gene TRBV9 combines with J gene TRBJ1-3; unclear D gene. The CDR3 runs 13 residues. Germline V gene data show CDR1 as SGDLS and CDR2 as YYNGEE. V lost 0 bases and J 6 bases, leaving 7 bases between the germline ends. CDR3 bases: TGTGCCAGCAGCGTAGGCCGGGAAAACACCATATATTTT. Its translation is CASSVGRENTIYF.

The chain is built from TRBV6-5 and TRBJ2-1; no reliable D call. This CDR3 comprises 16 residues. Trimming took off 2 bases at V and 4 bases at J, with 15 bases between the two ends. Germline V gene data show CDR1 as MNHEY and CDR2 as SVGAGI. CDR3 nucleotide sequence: TGTGCCAGCAGTTACAAGAGCTCCGTAGTATACAATGAGCAGTTCTTC. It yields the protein CASSYKSSVVYNEQFF.

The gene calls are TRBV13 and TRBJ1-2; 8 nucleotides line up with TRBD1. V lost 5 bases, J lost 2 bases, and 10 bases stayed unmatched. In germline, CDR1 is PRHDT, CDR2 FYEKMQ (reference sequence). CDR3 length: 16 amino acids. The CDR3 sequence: CASSPTYRGFNYGYTF. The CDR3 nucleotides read TGTGCCAGCAGCCCGACTTACAGGGGGTTCAACTATGGCTACACCTTC.

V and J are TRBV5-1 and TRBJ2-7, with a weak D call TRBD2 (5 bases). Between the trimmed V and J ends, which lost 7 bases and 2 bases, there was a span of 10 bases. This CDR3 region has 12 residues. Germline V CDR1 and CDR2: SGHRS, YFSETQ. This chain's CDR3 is CASGIGAYEQYF. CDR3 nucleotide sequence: TGCGCCAGCGGCATCGGGGCCTACGAGCAGTACTTC.

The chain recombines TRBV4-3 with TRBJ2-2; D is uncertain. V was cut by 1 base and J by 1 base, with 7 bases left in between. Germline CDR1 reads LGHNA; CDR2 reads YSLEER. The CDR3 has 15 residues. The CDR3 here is CASSQVPLNTGELFF. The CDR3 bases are TGCGCCAGCAGCCAAGTCCCCCTGAACACCGGGGAGCTGTTTTTT.